The next 24 T cell receptor beta chains were all read from a single sample in a study of blood T cell repertoires in COVID-19. Profiling relied on immunoSEQ multiplex PCR, and the TCRdb table lists in-frame clones only, not all of them. The sample records about 210,000 clones, about 87% being singletons. Sequenced: peripheral blood. These receptor sequences come from a man between 65 and 85 years old with acute or convalescent COVID-19.

There are a few counts of this clone. The V call is TRBV9, the J call TRBJ2-1; 7 bases agree with TRBD1. Germline CDR1 SGDLS, CDR2 YYNGEE. V shed 3 bases and J 0 bases; nucleotides not matched to a gene: 0. The CDR3 is 14 amino acids. The CDR3 here is CASSGTGSYNEQFF. DNA of the CDR3: TGTGCCAGCAGCGGGACAGGCTCCTACAATGAGCAGTTCTTC.

The chain joins TRBV3-1 (or the pseudogene TRBV3-2) to TRBJ1-1; 8 nucleotides align to TRBD1. V lost 1 base and J lost 5; bases outside the gene matches: 3. Germline CDR1 is LGHDT and CDR2 is YNNKEL (reference sequence). This CDR3 contains 14 residues. The CDR3, as DNA: TGTGCCAGCAGCCAAGGACAGGGGTATACTGAAGCTTTCTTT. Amino acid sequence: CASSQGQGYTEAFF.

About this clone itself: Additional DNA sequences in this sample encode the identical CDR3. V usage is TRBV6-5 and J usage is TRBJ2-7; no reliable D call. Germline CDR1 and CDR2: MNHEY and SVGAGI. Deletions cut 4 bases from V and 3 bases from J, with 7 bases between. The CDR3 runs to 12 residues. The CDR3 nucleotides are TGTGCCAGCAGTTCCCCGGGCTACGAGCAGTACTTC. This sequence encodes CASSSPGYEQYF.

CDR3 in amino acids: CASNSGSSTDTQYF. The CDR3 DNA sequence: TGTGCCAGCAATAGCGGGAGTAGCACAGATACGCAGTATTTT. The chain recombines TRBV6-5 with TRBJ2-3, with 9 bases matching TRBD2. V lost 7 bases to trimming and J lost 0 bases; unmatched junction nucleotides: 2. The CDR3 has 14 residues. Germline assignment: CDR1 MNHEY and CDR2 SVGAGI.

The chain recombines TRBV29-1 with TRBJ1-1, with D unresolved. The CDR3 consists of 15 residues. Between the trimmed V and J ends, which lost 5 bases and 0 bases, there was a span of 16 bases. Germline values: CDR1 SQVTM, CDR2 ANQGSEA. CDR3 sequence reads: CSVFPSLAVNTEAFF. The CDR3 region has the DNA TGCAGCGTTTTCCCTAGCCTTGCCGTGAACACTGAAGCTTTCTTT.

The chain couples TRBV28 to TRBJ2-2, with 11 nucleotides matching TRBD2. This CDR3 region has 18 residues. Germline V gene lookup returns CDR1 MDHEN and CDR2 SYDVKM. V lost 4 bases and J lost 0; bases outside the gene matches: 7. CDR3 amino acids: CASSSYVAGGPNTGELFF. The CDR3 nucleotides are TGTGCCAGCAGTTCCTATGTAGCGGGAGGGCCGAACACCGGGGAGCTGTTTTTT.

J is TRBJ2-7 and V is TRBV6-5; 13 nucleotides align to TRBD2. With V trimmed by 4 bases and J by 3 bases, 3 bases remained unmatched. There are 15 residues in the CDR3. Germline V gene sequence: CDR1 MNHEY, CDR2 SVGAGI. CDR3 DNA sequence: TGTGCCAGCAGTTCCCGGACTAGCGGGAGCTACGAGCAGTACTTC. Encoded protein: CASSSRTSGSYEQYF.

The chain is built from TRBV29-1 and TRBJ2-1; 7 bases match TRBD2. The CDR3 has 11 residues. The germline CDR1 and CDR2 sequences are SQVTM and ANQGSEA. The V segment lost 4 bases and the J segment 7 bases; nucleotides outside the gene matches: 1. CDR3 residues: CSVAAGNEQFF. The DNA of the CDR3 is TGCAGCGTTGCAGCGGGGAATGAGCAGTTCTTC.

The rearrangement links TRBV6-5 to TRBJ2-1, with D possibly TRBD1 on 6 matching bases. The CDR3 sequence is 13 residues long. V lost 6 bases, J lost 6 bases, and 12 bases lay in between. Per germline, CDR1 MNHEY and CDR2 SVGAGI. The CDR3, as DNA: TGTGCCAGCAGGGGAGCAGGGGTCAATGAGCAGTTCTTC. This translates into CASRGAGVNEQFF.

This chain connects TRBV19 to TRBJ2-2; D gene ambiguous. Germline loops: CDR1 LNHDA, CDR2 SQIVND (reference sequence). This CDR3 comprises 13 residues. V was clipped by 1 base and J by 7 bases, with 7 bases between them. The CDR3 coding sequence is TGTGCCAGTAGTATAGTGGGCGTCGGGGAGCTGTTTTTT. Its protein product is CASSIVGVGELFF.

The V and J genes are TRBV29-1 and TRBJ1-2, with D possibly being TRBD1 (6 bases). The CDR3 spans 14 residues. Trimming removed 0 bases at V and 3 bases at J, with 11 bases between. Per the germline V gene, CDR1 is SQVTM and CDR2 is ANQGSEA. The DNA of the CDR3 is TGCAGCGTTGAAGAAGGGGGGGCGGACTATGGCTACACCTTC. It codes for CSVEEGGADYGYTF.

The sample holds many counts of this clone. The CDR3 here is CASSRQGAWYEQYF. In nucleotides, the CDR3 is TGTGCCAGCAGCCGACAGGGGGCTTGGTACGAGCAGTACTTC. This rearrangement joins TRBV28 to TRBJ2-7, with TRBD1 matching over 10 bases. Per the germline V gene, CDR1 is MDHEN and CDR2 is SYDVKM. CDR3 length: 14 residues. V lost 6 bases and J lost 4; bases outside the gene matches: 6. Filled out from reference TRBV28 and TRBJ2-7, the complete variable domain reads DVKVTQSSRYLVKRTGEKVFLECVQDMDHENMFWYRQDPGLGLRLIYFSYDVKMKEKGDIPEGYSVSREKKERFSLILESASTNQTSMYLCASSRQGAWYEQYFGPGTRLTVT.

This clone has a single count. The chain combines TRBV6-5 with TRBJ1-2; D might be TRBD1 (5 bases). The CDR3 has 13 amino acids. The germline V gene encodes CDR1 MNHEY and CDR2 SVGAGI. The ends were cut back, 4 bases at V and 4 bases at J, with 10 bases in the middle. CDR3 bases: TGTGCCAGCAGTTCAGGGTATGGCTATGGCTACACCTTC. Amino acid sequence: CASSSGYGYGYTF.

The chain links TRBV3-1 (or the pseudogene TRBV3-2) to TRBJ2-2, with 9 positions matching TRBD2. With V trimmed by 0 bases and J by 6 bases, 17 bases remained unmatched. Germline CDR1 reads LGHDT; CDR2 reads YNNKEL (reference sequence). The CDR3 is 20 amino acids. The CDR3 loop reads CASSQDFLGEAGGFAGELFF. As DNA, the CDR3 is TGTGCCAGCAGCCAAGATTTTTTGGGTGAAGCGGGAGGTTTTGCCGGGGAGCTGTTTTTT.

The V call is TRBV14, the J call TRBJ2-7; possibly TRBD1 for D (5 bases). V shed 0 bases and J shed 4 bases, with 13 bases lying between them. The CDR3 contains 15 residues. Germline V gene lookup returns CDR1 SGHDN and CDR2 FVKESK. CDR3 in DNA: TGTGCCAGCAGCCAAGATCGAGCAGGGATTTACGAGCAGTACTTC. It codes for CASSQDRAGIYEQYF.

The genes are TRBV9 and TRBJ2-7; D is possibly TRBD2 (6 bases). The germline gives CDR1 SGDLS, CDR2 YYNGEE. V lost 0 bases and J lost 6, with 13 bases in between. The CDR3 has 14 amino acids. The CDR3 loop is CASSVAGDSPEQYF. In nucleotides, the CDR3 is TGTGCCAGCAGCGTAGCGGGGGATAGTCCCGAGCAGTACTTC.

CDR3 in amino acids: CASSRSSGYSYNEQFF. The CDR3 DNA reads TGTGCCAGCAGTCGTTCTAGCGGGTATTCCTACAATGAGCAGTTCTTC. This chain connects TRBV28 to TRBJ2-1; 8 bases map to TRBD2. There are 16 residues in the CDR3. The V gene end was trimmed by 5 bases and the J gene end by 1 base; junction bases not matched to a gene: 7. Per germline, CDR1 MDHEN and CDR2 SYDVKM.

This clone was detected only once. The chain has TRBV19 and TRBJ2-3, with D possibly matching TRBD2 (5 bases). The germline gives CDR1 LNHDA, CDR2 SQIVND (reference sequence). V was clipped by 10 bases and J by 2 bases, with 13 bases between them. The CDR3 contains 13 residues. The CDR3 bases are TGTGCCACCGAGGGTTCCAACACAGATACGCAGTATTTT. Amino acids: CATEGSNTDTQYF.

As DNA, the CDR3 is TGTGCCACCAGTGATTCAGGGTCAGGTGGGACCGGGGAGCTGTTTTTT. As protein: CATSDSGSGGTGELFF. The V gene is TRBV24-1, the J gene TRBJ2-2; D is possibly TRBD1 (5 bases). Germline V lookup: CDR1 KGHDR, CDR2 SFDVKD. The CDR3 sequence is 16 residues long. Trimming cost V 2 bases and J 5 bases, with 14 bases left between them.

V usage is TRBV6-2 or TRBV6-3 and J usage is TRBJ1-2; no definite D call. The CDR3 is made up of 11 amino acids. V dropped 4 bases and J dropped 10 bases, with 10 bases sitting between them. Germline CDR1 reads MNHEY; CDR2 reads SVGEGT. The CDR3, as DNA: TGTGCCAGCAGTTCTACAGTGTTCTACACCTTC. Translated: CASSSTVFYTF.

The chain has TRBV9 and TRBJ2-6; 7 bases are a match to TRBD1. The V gene end was trimmed by 3 bases and the J gene end by 0 bases; junction bases not matched to a gene: 12. The CDR3 contains 19 residues. Looked up from germline, CDR1 is SGDLS and CDR2 is YYNGEE. In DNA form, the CDR3 reads TGTGCCAGCAGCGCCCAAACAGGGGTGGGAAACTCTGGGGCCAACGTCCTGACTTTC. Translating gives CASSAQTGVGNSGANVLTF.

The chain links TRBV6-2 or TRBV6-3 to TRBJ2-1, with a weak D call TRBD2 (5 bases). This CDR3 is 14 amino acids long. The germline V gene encodes CDR1 MNHEY and CDR2 SVGEGT. Trimming cost V 2 bases and J 0 bases, with 5 bases left between them. The CDR3 bases are TGTGCCAGCAGTTACGGGAGCTCCTACAATGAGCAGTTCTTC. Translation: CASSYGSSYNEQFF.

This rearrangement joins TRBV30 to TRBJ1-2; the match to TRBD1 covers 7 bases. The CDR3 runs to 15 residues. Trimming took 0 bases from V and 4 from J; bases not matched to a gene: 8. Germline CDR1 and CDR2: GTSNPN and SVGIG (reference sequence). CDR3 region: CAWSVGGRNSYGYTF. CDR3 coding DNA: TGTGCCTGGAGTGTAGGGGGCCGTAATTCCTATGGCTACACCTTC.

The chain has TRBV20-1 and TRBJ2-3; TRBD2 matches 7 bases. The V and J ends lost 3 bases and 4 bases, in that order; junction bases with no gene match: 10. Germline V gene data show CDR1 as DFQATT and CDR2 as SNEGSKA (reference sequence). CDR3 length: 15 residues. The CDR3 here is CSASRAGNWADTQYF. The CDR3 DNA is TGCAGTGCTAGTAGAGCGGGAAATTGGGCAGATACGCAGTATTTT.